The entry that follows covers one T cell receptor beta chain sequence. Assay: immunoSEQ multiplex PCR; the TCRdb copy retains only in-frame clones and omits some. The data contain about 12,000 clones, around 80% of them singletons. The entry originates in a study of tumor-infiltrating lymphocytes in localized non-small cell lung cancer. The sequence derives from a human donor with non-small cell lung cancer. The source material was lung tumor tissue.

For the CDR3, the DNA is TGTGCCAGCAGCAAAGACCTAAACCGGAACACTGAAGCTTTCTTT. It encodes CASSKDLNRNTEAFF. The chain has TRBV7-6 and TRBJ1-1; D unclear. The germline gives CDR1 SGHVS, CDR2 FNYEAQ. CDR3 length: 15 amino acids. V was trimmed by 5 bases and J by 1 base, leaving 14 bases between them.